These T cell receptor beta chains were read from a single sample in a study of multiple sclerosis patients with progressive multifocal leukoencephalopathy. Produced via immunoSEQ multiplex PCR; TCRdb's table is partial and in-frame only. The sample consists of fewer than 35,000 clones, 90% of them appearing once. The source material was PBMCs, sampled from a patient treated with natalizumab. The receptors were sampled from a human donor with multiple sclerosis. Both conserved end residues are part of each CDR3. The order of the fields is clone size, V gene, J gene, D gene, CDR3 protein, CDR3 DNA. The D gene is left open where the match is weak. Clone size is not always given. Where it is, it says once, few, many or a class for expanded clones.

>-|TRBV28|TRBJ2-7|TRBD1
CASRQGEYEQYF
TGTGCCAGTCGACAGGGTGAATACGAGCAGTACTTC
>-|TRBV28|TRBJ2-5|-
CASSLYGETQYF
TGTGCCAGCAGTTTATACGGGGAGACCCAGTACTTC
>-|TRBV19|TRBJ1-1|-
CASSTQRVQGRVEAFF
TGTGCCAGTAGTACTCAGCGGGTTCAAGGTAGGGTTGAAGCTTTCTTT
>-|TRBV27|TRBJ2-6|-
CASRRTPGANVLTF
TGTGCCAGCAGAAGGACCCCCGGGGCCAACGTCCTGACTTTC
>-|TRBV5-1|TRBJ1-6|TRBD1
CASSWTRQGPYNSPLHF
TGCGCCAGCAGCTGGACCCGACAGGGACCCTATAATTCACCCCTCCACTTT
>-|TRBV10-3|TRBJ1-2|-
CAISELRGEDGYTF
TGTGCCATCAGTGAACTGCGGGGGGAGGATGGCTACACCTTC
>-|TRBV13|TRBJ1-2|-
CASSMVRVNYGYTF
TGTGCCAGCAGCATGGTCAGGGTAAACTATGGCTACACCTTC
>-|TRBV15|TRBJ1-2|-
CATSRDSSYGYTF
TGTGCCACCAGCAGAGATTCAAGCTATGGCTACACCTTC
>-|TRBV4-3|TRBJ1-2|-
CASSPRNQVLYGYTF
TGCGCCAGCAGCCCCCGCAACCAGGTCCTCTATGGCTACACCTTC
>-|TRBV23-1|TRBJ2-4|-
CASSQHRTGRDKNIQYF
TGCGCCAGCAGCCAACATCGGACAGGGAGGGACAAAAACATTCAGTACTTC
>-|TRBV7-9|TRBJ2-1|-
CASSPDRGSYNEQFF
TGTGCCAGCAGTCCGGACAGAGGCTCCTACAATGAGCAGTTCTTC
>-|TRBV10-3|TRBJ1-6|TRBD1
CAISTGGGNNSPLHF
TGTGCCATCAGTACAGGGGGGGGGAATAATTCACCCCTCCACTTT
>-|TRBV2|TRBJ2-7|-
CASSPGPRNYEQYF
TGTGCCAGCAGCCCCGGGCCTAGAAACTACGAGCAGTACTTC
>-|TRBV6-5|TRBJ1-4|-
CASSYSSGGSEKLFF
TGTGCCAGCAGTTACTCGAGCGGGGGGTCCGAAAAACTGTTTTTT
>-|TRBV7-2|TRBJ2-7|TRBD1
CASSLADRDYEQYF
TGTGCCAGCAGCTTGGCGGACAGGGACTACGAGCAGTACTTC
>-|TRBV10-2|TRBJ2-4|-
CASSEPTGRGKNIQYF
TGCGCCAGCAGTGAGCCTACAGGGAGGGGAAAAAACATTCAGTACTTC
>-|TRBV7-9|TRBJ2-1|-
CASSLEGDNEQFF
TGTGCCAGCAGCTTAGAGGGGGACAATGAGCAGTTCTTC
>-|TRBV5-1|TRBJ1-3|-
CASSPGQVAGNTIYF
TGCGCCAGCAGCCCTGGCCAGGTAGCTGGAAACACCATATATTTT
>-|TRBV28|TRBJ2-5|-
CASRSRNQETQYF
TGTGCCAGCAGGTCGAGGAACCAAGAGACCCAGTACTTC
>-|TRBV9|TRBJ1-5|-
CASSVGGNNQPQHF
TGTGCCAGCAGCGTAGGTGGAAACAATCAGCCCCAGCATTTT
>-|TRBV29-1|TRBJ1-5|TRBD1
CSVSGTGGNQPQHF
TGCAGCGTCAGCGGGACAGGGGGCAATCAGCCCCAGCATTTT
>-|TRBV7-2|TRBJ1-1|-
CASSLWSNTEAFF
TGTGCCAGCAGCCTATGGAGTAACACTGAAGCTTTCTTT
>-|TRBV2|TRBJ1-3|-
CASSERHSGNTTYF
TGTGCCAGCAGTGAAAGGCATTCTGGAAACACCACATATTTT
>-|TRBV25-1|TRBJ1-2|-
CASSEGPRYTF
TGTGCCAGCAGTGAAGGCCCCCGCTACACCTTC
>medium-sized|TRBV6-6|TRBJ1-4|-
CALRVAERLFF
TGTGCCCTACGAGTGGCAGAACGACTGTTTTTT
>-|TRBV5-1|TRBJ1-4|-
CASASQGGEKLFF
TGCGCCAGCGCCTCCCAGGGCGGGGAAAAACTGTTTTTT
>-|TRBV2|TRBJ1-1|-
CATKADSNTEAFF
TGTGCCACCAAGGCTGACTCGAACACTGAAGCTTTCTTT
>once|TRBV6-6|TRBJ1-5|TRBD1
CASSRQGADQPQHF
TGTGCCAGCAGTCGTCAGGGGGCAGATCAGCCCCAGCATTTT
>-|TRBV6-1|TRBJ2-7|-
CASQVQGAYEQYF
TGTGCCAGCCAGGTTCAGGGAGCCTACGAGCAGTACTTC